This T cell receptor beta chain was captured by sequencing in a study of technical replicates of blood from a handful of donors. The germline gives CDR1 SGHRS, CDR2 YFSETQ. V was clipped by 4 bases and J by 3 bases; unmatched bases: 10. CDR3 length: 16 residues. Only in-frame clones appear in the TCRdb table, and some are missing; sequencing was by immunoSEQ multiplex PCR. Among around 9,000 clones, 91% were seen once, and the ten largest hold around 9.7%. This TCR derives from a human donor in good health. The sample comprised PBMCs. The chain has TRBV5-1 and TRBJ2-3; 8 bases are a match to TRBD2. The CDR3 spells CASSAGGPGVTDTQYF. Here the CDR3 DNA reads TGCGCCAGCAGCGCGGGGGGACCAGGGGTGACAGATACGCAGTATTTT.